This is a list of T cell receptor beta chains from one sample in a study of a mutant IDH1 vaccine in newly diagnosed glioma. Their antigens remain unidentified. Using immunoSEQ multiplex PCR, the repertoire was profiled, and TCRdb retains in-frame clones only, with some absent. There are about 94,000 clones in the sample; approximately 89% occur only once, and 0.6% to 0.95% lies in the top ten. Sequenced here: PBMCs, sampled from a glioma patient whose treatment included an IDH1 peptide vaccine. The receptors were gathered from a woman in her fifties or sixties with glioma. Each CDR3 is given with its conserved first and last residue. Fields, in order: V gene, clone size, D gene, J gene, CDR3 DNA, CDR3 protein. D genes are given only for firm matches. Clone size is not always given. Where it is, it says once, few, many or a class for expanded clones.

v_call: TRBV6-6
clone_size: -
d_call: TRBD2
j_call: TRBJ2-1
cdr3_nt: TGTGCCAGCAGGGCCGGACTAGCGGGAAATGACGAGCAGTTCTTC
cdr3_aa: CASRAGLAGNDEQFF

v_call: TRBV9
clone_size: -
d_call: -
j_call: TRBJ2-5
cdr3_nt: TGTGCCAGCACCCCAGGGGTTCGTGGGCAAGAGACCCAGTACTTC
cdr3_aa: CASTPGVRGQETQYF

v_call: TRBV7-9
clone_size: -
d_call: -
j_call: TRBJ1-2
cdr3_nt: TGTGCCAGCAGCTTTTCCCAGGGGCGCGGTTATGGCTACACCTTC
cdr3_aa: CASSFSQGRGYGYTF

v_call: TRBV7-9
clone_size: -
d_call: -
j_call: TRBJ2-7
cdr3_nt: TGTGCCAGCAACCCTGCAAGCTCCTACGAGCAGTACTTC
cdr3_aa: CASNPASSYEQYF

v_call: TRBV6-1
clone_size: once
d_call: -
j_call: TRBJ2-7
cdr3_nt: TGTGCCAGCGGTGACTCCTACGAGCAGTACTTC
cdr3_aa: CASGDSYEQYF

v_call: TRBV29-1
clone_size: -
d_call: -
j_call: TRBJ2-3
cdr3_nt: TGCAGCGGGGAAAAGGGGAGAGATACGCAGTATTTT
cdr3_aa: CSGEKGRDTQYF

v_call: TRBV19
clone_size: few
d_call: TRBD2
j_call: TRBJ2-2
cdr3_nt: TGTGCCAGTAGCATCTTGGGACTAGCGGGAGGGGCGAACACCGGGGAGCTGTTTTTT
cdr3_aa: CASSILGLAGGANTGELFF

v_call: TRBV6-5
clone_size: -
d_call: -
j_call: TRBJ1-6
cdr3_nt: TGTGCCAGCAGTCGATCGGACAGACATAATTCACCCCTCCACTTT
cdr3_aa: CASSRSDRHNSPLHF

v_call: TRBV9
clone_size: -
d_call: TRBD1
j_call: TRBJ2-5
cdr3_nt: TGTGCCAGCAGCAACCGGGACAGGGAAGAGACCCAGTACTTC
cdr3_aa: CASSNRDREETQYF

v_call: TRBV5-1
clone_size: -
d_call: -
j_call: TRBJ2-7
cdr3_nt: TGCGCCAGCAGCTTGGCGACGGGAAGGTCCTACGAGCAGTACTTT
cdr3_aa: CASSLATGRSYEQYF